The entry below describes one T cell receptor beta chain. What it binds is not known. Amplification of TCR alpha and beta CDR3 regions from RNA used iRepertoire nested multiplex PCR. TCRdb re-derived calls from the multiplex PCR reads in MiXCR, one entry per CDR3 protein. This table holds roughly 100,000 distinct CDR3 sequences, around 42% found once. The data are from a study of glioma-infiltrating T cells. Study results and limitations: Only very few CDR3 sequences appeared in both tissue and blood. Non-neoplastic patients had below-expected tissue-blood divergence, while all gliomas exceeded expectation.

What was sequenced was glioma tissue, nonneoplastic brain tissue, or PBMCs (not recorded which). This clonotype was obtained from a human donor with low-grade glioma or glioblastoma, undergoing nonglioma brain surgery, or in good health (not recorded which).

The CDR3: CASSSSNEQYF. The CDR3, as DNA: TGTGCCAGCAGTTCCAGCAACGAGCAGTACTTC. The V call is TRBV6-2 or TRBV6-3, the J call TRBJ2-7, with D unresolved. The CDR3 is made up of 11 amino acids. Deletions cut 4 bases from V and 5 bases from J, with 6 bases between. Germline assignment: CDR1 MNHEY and CDR2 SVGEGT.